This T cell receptor beta chain was documented in a study of blood T cell repertoires in COVID-19. At the level of the study: From T cells, B-cell-depleted T cells, or PBMCs came the material, which was cDNA or gDNA.

Original methodology: Estimates of nucleated cell counts were drawn from the amplification of reference gene primers. The method was immunoSEQ multiplex PCR; TCRdb's version includes in-frame clones alone and lacks a portion of them. V and J calls and clone size are given by that table; D and trimming were obtained from the DNA. The repertoire consists of around 200,000 clones, with approximately 85% occurring once and the leading ten covering 4.5% to 5%. The source material was peripheral blood. The TCR comes from a woman of 80 years or more with acute or convalescent COVID-19.

The CDR3 protein is CASSLGQFNSPLHF. The CDR3 nucleotides are TGTGCCAGCAGCTTGGGACAGTTTAATTCACCCCTCCACTTT. V and J are TRBV9 and TRBJ1-6; 7 bases line up with TRBD1. Looked up from germline, CDR1 is SGDLS and CDR2 is YYNGEE. The CDR3 has 14 residues. The V and J ends lost 4 bases and 6 bases, in that order; junction bases with no gene match: 4.